These T cell receptor beta chains were read from a single sample in a study of cytomegalovirus exposure and HLA in healthy donors. The repertoire was sequenced with immunoSEQ multiplex PCR; TCRdb's copy has only in-frame clones and lacks some. This table has about 120,000 clones, approximately 87% appearing once. Sequenced: PBMCs. These receptors were collected from a man aged 18 to 35 in good health and CMV-seropositive. Each CDR3 is given with its conserved first and last residue. Fields, in order: D gene, J gene, V gene, clone size, CDR3 DNA, CDR3 protein. A D gene is named only where the DNA matches it firmly. Only part of the rows carry a size: once, few, many, or a class if the clone is expanded.

D gene: -
J gene: TRBJ2-7
V gene: TRBV25-1
clone size: -
CDR3 DNA: TGTGCCAGCAGTGATATGGGCTCGCCCTACGAGCAGTACTTC
CDR3 protein: CASSDMGSPYEQYF

D gene: TRBD1
J gene: TRBJ1-6
V gene: TRBV6-6
clone size: -
CDR3 DNA: TGTGCCAGCAGTTACCCCGACAGGGGCAATTCACCCCTCCACTTT
CDR3 protein: CASSYPDRGNSPLHF

D gene: -
J gene: TRBJ1-6
V gene: TRBV19
clone size: -
CDR3 DNA: TGTGCCAGTGGAGTTTGGAATTCACCCCTCCACTTT
CDR3 protein: CASGVWNSPLHF

D gene: TRBD1
J gene: TRBJ1-2
V gene: TRBV16
clone size: -
CDR3 DNA: TGTGCCAGCAGCGGGGACGCGACAGGGGCGCACTATGGCTACACCTTC
CDR3 protein: CASSGDATGAHYGYTF

D gene: -
J gene: TRBJ2-5
V gene: TRBV5-5
clone size: -
CDR3 DNA: TGTGCCAGCAGCTTGCCCAGCGAAGAGACCCAGTACTTC
CDR3 protein: CASSLPSEETQYF

D gene: -
J gene: TRBJ1-1
V gene: TRBV4-1
clone size: -
CDR3 DNA: TGCGCCAGTAGTTTTGGGCGGGTGGCTGAAGCTTTCTTT
CDR3 protein: CASSFGRVAEAFF

D gene: TRBD1
J gene: TRBJ1-5
V gene: TRBV27
clone size: -
CDR3 DNA: TGTGCCAGCAGTTTAGGGGGGCCTGGGACAGGGGGTTGGCAGCCCCAGCATTTT
CDR3 protein: CASSLGGPGTGGWQPQHF

D gene: TRBD2
J gene: TRBJ2-5
V gene: TRBV6-6
clone size: -
CDR3 DNA: TGTGCCAGCAGCCGGGGGGGCCAAGAGACCCAGTACTTC
CDR3 protein: CASSRGGQETQYF

D gene: -
J gene: TRBJ2-5
V gene: TRBV6-5
clone size: -
CDR3 DNA: TGTGCCAGCAGGGGGGGATATAAAGTGGAGACCCAGTACTTC
CDR3 protein: CASRGGYKVETQYF

D gene: -
J gene: TRBJ1-6
V gene: TRBV11-3
clone size: -
CDR3 DNA: TGTGCCAGCCCTCCCCCAGGGCAGGATAATTCACCCCTCCACTTT
CDR3 protein: CASPPPGQDNSPLHF

D gene: TRBD1
J gene: TRBJ1-1
V gene: TRBV7-9
clone size: once
CDR3 DNA: TGTGCCAGCACCCTAGGACAGGGGCCCACTGAAGCTTTCTTT
CDR3 protein: CASTLGQGPTEAFF

D gene: TRBD1
J gene: TRBJ2-7
V gene: TRBV6-5
clone size: -
CDR3 DNA: TGTGCCAGCAGATTAGGACAGGCCTACGAGCAGTACTTC
CDR3 protein: CASRLGQAYEQYF

D gene: -
J gene: TRBJ1-4
V gene: TRBV4-1
clone size: few
CDR3 DNA: TGCGCCAGCAGCCGACTAGGGGCAACTAATGAAAAACTGTTTTTT
CDR3 protein: CASSRLGATNEKLFF

D gene: -
J gene: TRBJ2-2
V gene: TRBV30
clone size: once
CDR3 DNA: TGTGCCTGGAGTGTCAGCGGGGAGCTGTTTTTT
CDR3 protein: CAWSVSGELFF

D gene: -
J gene: TRBJ2-2
V gene: TRBV4-1
clone size: -
CDR3 DNA: TGCGCCAGCAGCTTAACGAACACCGGGGAGCTGTTTTTT
CDR3 protein: CASSLTNTGELFF

D gene: TRBD1
J gene: TRBJ1-2
V gene: TRBV7-2
clone size: -
CDR3 DNA: TGTGCCAGCAAATGGGACAGATTGTCTGGCTACACCTTC
CDR3 protein: CASKWDRLSGYTF

D gene: TRBD1
J gene: TRBJ1-2
V gene: TRBV23-1
clone size: -
CDR3 DNA: TGCGCCAGCAGCTGGACAGGGCACAACTATGGCTACACCTTC
CDR3 protein: CASSWTGHNYGYTF

D gene: -
J gene: TRBJ1-2
V gene: TRBV7-8
clone size: once
CDR3 DNA: TGTGCCAGCAGCCCCACGCAGTCAGCTAACTATGGCTACACCTTC
CDR3 protein: CASSPTQSANYGYTF

D gene: -
J gene: TRBJ1-2
V gene: TRBV6-1
clone size: -
CDR3 DNA: TGTGCCAGCAGTGAAGATAGGGGGTACACCTTC
CDR3 protein: CASSEDRGYTF

D gene: -
J gene: TRBJ2-7
V gene: TRBV19
clone size: -
CDR3 DNA: TGTGCCAGTAGTGCCCAGGCGGGGGAGCAGTACTTC
CDR3 protein: CASSAQAGEQYF

D gene: -
J gene: TRBJ2-1
V gene: TRBV10-3
clone size: -
CDR3 DNA: TGTGCCATCAGTGAGCTACGGCTAGCTGCCGGAAATGAGCAGTTCTTC
CDR3 protein: CAISELRLAAGNEQFF

D gene: -
J gene: TRBJ2-7
V gene: TRBV27
clone size: -
CDR3 DNA: TGTGCCAGCAGGCCGGGACACGCCTACGAGCAGTACTTC
CDR3 protein: CASRPGHAYEQYF

D gene: -
J gene: TRBJ1-5
V gene: TRBV27
clone size: -
CDR3 DNA: TGTGCCAGCAGTTTCCGGGACTTAACGTTAGGCAATCAGCCCCAGCATTTT
CDR3 protein: CASSFRDLTLGNQPQHF

D gene: -
J gene: TRBJ1-5
V gene: TRBV18
clone size: few
CDR3 DNA: TGTGCCAGCTCTCTGGGAGGAGGAGAGAGTCAGCCCCAGCATTTT
CDR3 protein: CASSLGGGESQPQHF

D gene: -
J gene: TRBJ2-5
V gene: TRBV11-2
clone size: -
CDR3 DNA: TGTGCCAGCAGCTTAAGGACAAGCCAAGAGACCCAGTACTTC
CDR3 protein: CASSLRTSQETQYF

D gene: -
J gene: TRBJ2-3
V gene: TRBV7-7
clone size: -
CDR3 DNA: TGTGCCAGCAGCTTAGCGGGGAGGACAGATACGCAGTATTTT
CDR3 protein: CASSLAGRTDTQYF

D gene: -
J gene: TRBJ1-4
V gene: TRBV30
clone size: -
CDR3 DNA: TGTGCCTGGAGTGGCGACGGAGTGCAGAAACTGTTTTTT
CDR3 protein: CAWSGDGVQKLFF

D gene: -
J gene: TRBJ1-1
V gene: TRBV5-4
clone size: -
CDR3 DNA: TGTGCCAGCAGCTCCACAGGGAGTCGGACTGAAGCTTTCTTT
CDR3 protein: CASSSTGSRTEAFF

D gene: TRBD1
J gene: TRBJ1-1
V gene: TRBV29-1
clone size: -
CDR3 DNA: TGCAGCGGTGGGGGACAGGGGGGATTCACTGAAGCTTTCTTT
CDR3 protein: CSGGGQGGFTEAFF

D gene: -
J gene: TRBJ1-2
V gene: TRBV29-1
clone size: -
CDR3 DNA: TGCAGCGTTACCAGGGGCCTCATAGAAAACTATGGCTACACCTTC
CDR3 protein: CSVTRGLIENYGYTF

D gene: TRBD1
J gene: TRBJ1-5
V gene: TRBV10-1
clone size: -
CDR3 DNA: TGCGCCAGCAGTTCTCCCAGGGGGGATTATCCGCCCCAGCATTTT
CDR3 protein: CASSSPRGDYPPQHF

D gene: TRBD1
J gene: TRBJ1-1
V gene: TRBV27
clone size: -
CDR3 DNA: TGTGCCAGCAGTTTATCGGGACAGGCGAACACTGAAGCTTTCTTT
CDR3 protein: CASSLSGQANTEAFF

D gene: -
J gene: TRBJ1-2
V gene: TRBV2
clone size: -
CDR3 DNA: TGTGCCAGCAGTGAGCGGGGCCTCTATGGCTACACCTTC
CDR3 protein: CASSERGLYGYTF

D gene: -
J gene: TRBJ2-7
V gene: TRBV15
clone size: -
CDR3 DNA: TGTGCCACCAGCAGAGTGCCAGGGACTTACGAGCAGTACTTC
CDR3 protein: CATSRVPGTYEQYF

D gene: TRBD1
J gene: TRBJ1-1
V gene: TRBV5-1
clone size: -
CDR3 DNA: TGCGCCAGCAGCTTGGGAGACAGGGAGTTAATGAACACTGAAGCTTTCTTT
CDR3 protein: CASSLGDRELMNTEAFF

D gene: -
J gene: TRBJ2-1
V gene: TRBV27
clone size: -
CDR3 DNA: TGTGCCAGCAGTGGCGGGACCAACTCCTACAATGAGCAGTTCTTC
CDR3 protein: CASSGGTNSYNEQFF

D gene: TRBD1
J gene: TRBJ2-7
V gene: TRBV6-5
clone size: few
CDR3 DNA: TGTGCCAGCAGAAGGACAGGGACGGGGGAGCAGTACTTC
CDR3 protein: CASRRTGTGEQYF

D gene: -
J gene: TRBJ1-1
V gene: TRBV6-5
clone size: few
CDR3 DNA: TGTGCCAGCGCTGAGGAGGGAGGAGGGAGCACTGAAGCTTTCTTT
CDR3 protein: CASAEEGGGSTEAFF

D gene: -
J gene: TRBJ2-5
V gene: TRBV10-3
clone size: -
CDR3 DNA: TGTGCCATCAGTGAGTCGGGGGGTCTTGGGGAGACCCAGTACTTC
CDR3 protein: CAISESGGLGETQYF

D gene: -
J gene: TRBJ1-3
V gene: TRBV13
clone size: -
CDR3 DNA: TGTGCCAGCAGTGTACCCAGTACCCCCTCTGGAAACACCATATATTTT
CDR3 protein: CASSVPSTPSGNTIYF

D gene: -
J gene: TRBJ2-7
V gene: TRBV5-5
clone size: -
CDR3 DNA: TGTGCCAGCAGCTTGGAGGCGGTACTCAGCTCCTACGAGCAGTACTTC
CDR3 protein: CASSLEAVLSSYEQYF

D gene: -
J gene: TRBJ2-5
V gene: TRBV5-8
clone size: -
CDR3 DNA: TGTGCCAGCAGCCTCCGACAGCAATTTGAGACCCAGTACTTC
CDR3 protein: CASSLRQQFETQYF

D gene: -
J gene: TRBJ2-5
V gene: TRBV14
clone size: -
CDR3 DNA: TGTGCCAGCAGCCACCCAGGGTCCACCCAGTACTTC
CDR3 protein: CASSHPGSTQYF

D gene: TRBD1
J gene: TRBJ2-2
V gene: TRBV2
clone size: once
CDR3 DNA: TGTGCCAGCACCGGGACAGGAAACACCGGGGAGCTGTTTTTT
CDR3 protein: CASTGTGNTGELFF

D gene: TRBD1
J gene: TRBJ1-5
V gene: TRBV6-5
clone size: few
CDR3 DNA: TGTGCCAGCAGTTACCGGGACAGGGGACAGCCCCAGCATTTT
CDR3 protein: CASSYRDRGQPQHF

D gene: TRBD1
J gene: TRBJ2-7
V gene: TRBV27
clone size: -
CDR3 DNA: TGTGCCAGCAGTTTGGACAGGGGCGCCTACGAGCAGTACTTC
CDR3 protein: CASSLDRGAYEQYF

D gene: -
J gene: TRBJ2-7
V gene: TRBV10-3
clone size: -
CDR3 DNA: TGTGCCATCAGCTCAGGACTTGAGCAGTACTTC
CDR3 protein: CAISSGLEQYF

D gene: -
J gene: TRBJ1-1
V gene: TRBV30
clone size: -
CDR3 DNA: TGTGCCTGGAGGTCGGGTATGAACACTGAAGCTTTCTTT
CDR3 protein: CAWRSGMNTEAFF

D gene: TRBD2
J gene: TRBJ2-1
V gene: TRBV9
clone size: -
CDR3 DNA: TGTGCCAGCAGCGTAGTAGCGGGGGGGAGCTCCTACAATGAGCAGTTCTTC
CDR3 protein: CASSVVAGGSSYNEQFF

D gene: TRBD2
J gene: TRBJ2-3
V gene: TRBV5-4
clone size: once
CDR3 DNA: TGTGCCAGCAGCCTTCAGACTAGCGGGACGGATACGCAGTATTTT
CDR3 protein: CASSLQTSGTDTQYF